This entry is about one TCR beta chain. TCRdb recomputed calls from the 5' RACE reads with MiXCR, one row per CDR3 protein. The top ten hold about 14% of the sample, which has roughly 180,000 distinct CDR3 sequences, 9.8% seen once. The record originates from a study of CD8 T cells in ankylosing spondylitis. V lost 3 bases and J 0 bases, leaving 4 bases between the germline ends. There are 13 residues in the CDR3. CDR1 PRHDT and CDR2 FYEKMQ come from the germline V gene (reference sequence). This chain connects TRBV13 to TRBJ2-3, with D unresolved. Sequenced input: blood, either unsorted or a sorted T cell fraction (not recorded which). The TCR sequence derives from a female donor with ankylosing spondylitis or in good health (not recorded which). DNA of the CDR3: TGTGCCAGCAGCTTTCAGAGCACAGATACGCAGTATTTT. Amino acid sequence: CASSFQSTDTQYF.